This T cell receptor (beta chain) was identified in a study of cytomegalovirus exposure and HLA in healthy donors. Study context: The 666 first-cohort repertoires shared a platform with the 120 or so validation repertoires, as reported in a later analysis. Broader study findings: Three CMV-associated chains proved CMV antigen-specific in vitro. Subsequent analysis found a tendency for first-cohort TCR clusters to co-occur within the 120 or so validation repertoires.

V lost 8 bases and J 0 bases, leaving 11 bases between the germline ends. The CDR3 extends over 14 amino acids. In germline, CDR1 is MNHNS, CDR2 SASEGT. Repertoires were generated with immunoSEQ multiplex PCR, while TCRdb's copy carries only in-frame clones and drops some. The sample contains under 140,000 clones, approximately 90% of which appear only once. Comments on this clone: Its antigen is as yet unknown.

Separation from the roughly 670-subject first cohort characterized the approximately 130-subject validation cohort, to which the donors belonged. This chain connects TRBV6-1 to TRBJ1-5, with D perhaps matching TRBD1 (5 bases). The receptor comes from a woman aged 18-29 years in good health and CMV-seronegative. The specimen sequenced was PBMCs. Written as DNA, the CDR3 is TGTGCCAGCGGGGAAAGGGGTAGCAATCAGCCCCAGCATTTT. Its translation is CASGERGSNQPQHF.